The 14 T cell receptor beta chains in this list originate from one sample, sequenced in a study of blood T cell repertoires in COVID-19. Here immunoSEQ multiplex PCR was the method, and the copy in TCRdb shows in-frame clones only, minus some. This table holds around 110,000 clones, 76% found once. Sequencing used peripheral blood. Receptors originate from a man older than 75 with COVID-19, enrolled during active disease.

The rearrangement uses TRBV6-5 and TRBJ2-3, with a weak D call TRBD2 (6 bases). CDR3 length: 16 residues. Germline V gene data show CDR1 as MNHEY and CDR2 as SVGAGI. Trimming took off 0 bases at V and 1 base at J, with 11 bases between the two ends. The CDR3 sequence: CASSYSGLAGTDTQYF. CDR3 DNA sequence: TGTGCCAGCAGTTACTCGGGCTTAGCGGGCACAGATACGCAGTATTTT.

The chain uses TRBV6-5 and TRBJ1-2, with D possibly being TRBD1 (5 bases). Looked up from germline, CDR1 is MNHEY and CDR2 is SVGAGI. CDR3 length: 14 residues. Trimming took 3 bases from V and 1 from J, leaving 9 bases between them. CDR3 in amino acids: CASSYSDNNYGYTF. DNA of the CDR3: TGTGCCAGCAGTTATTCGGACAATAACTATGGCTACACCTTC.

The chain recombines TRBV6-6 with TRBJ2-1; 10 bases are a match to TRBD1. V lost 1 base, J lost 8 bases, and 5 bases stayed unmatched. The CDR3 has 15 amino acids. Germline CDR1 is MNHNY and CDR2 is SVGAGI (reference sequence). As DNA, the CDR3 is TGTGCCAGCAGTTACTTGGGACAGGGGCTGGATGAGCAGTTCTTC. The encoded protein is CASSYLGQGLDEQFF.

The rearrangement links TRBV2 to TRBJ2-7; maybe TRBD2 (5 bases). Germline V lookup: CDR1 SNHLY, CDR2 FYNNEI. Trimming took 3 bases from V and 4 from J, leaving 7 bases between them. This CDR3 has 12 residues. The CDR3 sequence: CASSERRYEQYF. CDR3 in DNA: TGTGCCAGCAGTGAGAGGAGGTACGAGCAGTACTTC.

The rearrangement links TRBV7-9 to TRBJ2-5, with D uncertain. The germline CDR1 and CDR2 sequences are SEHNR and FQNEAQ (reference sequence). Trimming took off 1 base at V and 0 bases at J, with 6 bases between the two ends. The CDR3 is 14 amino acids. The CDR3 sequence: CASSLVGYQETQYF. The CDR3 DNA is TGTGCCAGCAGCTTAGTCGGGTACCAAGAGACCCAGTACTTC.

This chain connects TRBV27 to TRBJ1-1, with D tentatively TRBD1 (5 bases). V lost 5 bases to trimming and J lost 4 bases, with 17 bases between them. This CDR3 region has 15 residues. Per germline, CDR1 MNHEY and CDR2 SMNVEV (reference sequence). The CDR3 DNA reads as TGTGCCAGCAGTACGCCTGGGGGGGGAAGCACTGAAGCTTTCTTT. It yields the protein CASSTPGGGSTEAFF.

V is TRBV9 and J is TRBJ2-3, with 9 bases that match TRBD2. The germline V gene has CDR1 SGDLS and CDR2 YYNGEE. CDR3 length: 15 residues. Trimming cost V 4 bases and J 6 bases; bases outside gene matches: 9. Here the CDR3 reads CASSPSAGGPDTQYF. CDR3 nucleotide sequence: TGTGCCAGCAGCCCCTCTGCGGGAGGGCCCGATACGCAGTATTTT. Supplemented by reference TRBV9 and TRBJ2-3, the full variable domain reads DSGVTQTPKHLITATGQRVTLRCSPRSGDLSVYWYQQSLDQGLQFLIQYYNGEERAKGNILERFSAQQFPDLHSELNLSSLELGDSALYFCASSPSAGGPDTQYFGPGTRLTVL.

Only a few counts were recorded for this clone. The chain combines TRBV6-5 with TRBJ2-7, with a weak D call TRBD2 (6 bases). Germline V gives CDR1 MNHEY, CDR2 SVGAGI. V lost 0 bases and J lost 5, with 11 bases in between. The CDR3 has 14 amino acids. CDR3 amino acids: CASSYSGLPDEQYF. Here the CDR3 DNA reads TGTGCCAGCAGTTACTCGGGACTCCCCGACGAGCAGTACTTC.

The rearrangement links TRBV15 to TRBJ1-1; 7 positions agree with TRBD1. With 5 bases clipped from V and 0 bases from J, the junction kept 3 bases outside the gene matches. Germline V gives CDR1 LNHNV, CDR2 YYDKDF (reference sequence). The length of the CDR3 is 14 residues. DNA for the CDR3: TGTGCCACCAGCCGAGGGGGCTTGAACACTGAAGCTTTCTTT. Amino acids: CATSRGGLNTEAFF. Combining the CDR3 with reference TRBV15 and TRBJ1-1 gives the whole variable domain DAMVIQNPRYQVTQFGKPVTLSCSQTLNHNVMYWYQQKSSQAPKLLFHYYDKDFNNEADTPDNFQSRRPNTSFCFLDIRSPGLGDTAMYLCATSRGGLNTEAFFGQGTRLTVV.

The chain has TRBV4-2 and TRBJ2-2, with 10 nucleotides matching TRBD2. The V segment lost 3 bases and the J segment 0 bases; nucleotides outside the gene matches: 4. The length of the CDR3 is 17 residues. Per the germline V gene, CDR1 is LGHNA and CDR2 is YNFKEQ. The CDR3 DNA sequence: TGTGCCAGCAGCCATGGGAGCGGGAGGGCGAACACCGGGGAGCTGTTTTTT. This translates into CASSHGSGRANTGELFF.

The chain recombines TRBV6-5 with TRBJ2-7, with 13 bases fitting TRBD2. The CDR3 is 14 residues long. Germline lookup yields CDR1 MNHEY and CDR2 SVGAGI. The V gene end was trimmed by 5 bases and the J gene end by 5 bases; junction bases not matched to a gene: 3. This CDR3 reads CASSPLAGGDEQYF. In DNA form, the CDR3 reads TGTGCCAGCAGTCCACTAGCGGGAGGGGACGAGCAGTACTTC.

The genes are TRBV9 and TRBJ2-3; D perhaps matches TRBD2 (6 bases). The CDR3 sequence is 17 residues long. The ends were cut back, 0 bases at V and 2 bases at J, with 16 bases in the middle. Germline values: CDR1 SGDLS, CDR2 YYNGEE. CDR3 coding DNA: TGTGCCAGCAGCGTAGCGCGGGAATGGATGAACACAGATACGCAGTATTTT. Its translation: CASSVAREWMNTDTQYF.

This rearrangement joins TRBV6-6 to TRBJ2-3, with 7 bases fitting TRBD2. Per germline, CDR1 MNHNY and CDR2 SVGAGI (reference sequence). Trimming at V came to 6 bases and at J to 1 base, leaving 19 bases not matched to a gene. The CDR3 sequence is 19 residues long. DNA for the CDR3: TGTGCCAGCAGACGACCCACTCGTCAAGCGGGACGTTGCACAGATACGCAGTATTTT. It codes for CASRRPTRQAGRCTDTQYF.

The J gene is TRBJ2-1, the V gene TRBV9; TRBD1 matches at 8 bases. J lost 10 bases, V lost 6 bases, and 15 bases had no gene match. The CDR3 runs to 15 residues. Germline lookup yields CDR1 SGDLS and CDR2 YYNGEE. The CDR3 spells CASNPPGTGLGEQFF. CDR3 DNA sequence: TGTGCCAGCAACCCCCCCGGGACAGGTCTCGGGGAGCAGTTCTTC.